This is a list of T cell receptor beta chains from one sample in a study of cytomegalovirus exposure and HLA in healthy donors. The method was immunoSEQ multiplex PCR; TCRdb's version includes in-frame clones alone and lacks a portion of them. This sample has about 170,000 clones; roughly 80% occur once, and the top ten carry about 3.1%. Sequenced material: PBMCs. The receptors were sampled from a female donor in good health and CMV-seronegative. Both conserved end residues are part of each CDR3. The order of the fields is clone size, D gene, J gene, V gene, CDR3 DNA, CDR3 protein. A D gene is named only where the DNA matches it firmly. Clone sizes are given selectively: once, few, many, or a class where the clone is expanded.

clone size: few
D gene: TRBD1
J gene: TRBJ1-4
V gene: TRBV9
CDR3 DNA: TGTGCCAGCAGCCCGACCGGACAGGGGTATGAAAAACTGTTTTTT
CDR3 protein: CASSPTGQGYEKLFF

clone size: NA
D gene: TRBD1
J gene: TRBJ2-3
V gene: TRBV5-1
CDR3 DNA: TGCGCCAGCAGCTGGACAGGGGGCGGCACAGATACGCAGTATTTT
CDR3 protein: CASSWTGGGTDTQYF

clone size: NA
D gene: NA
J gene: TRBJ1-2
V gene: TRBV29-1
CDR3 DNA: TGCAGCGTTGGGGGCGGTGGCTACACCTTC
CDR3 protein: CSVGGGGYTF

clone size: few
D gene: TRBD2
J gene: TRBJ2-3
V gene: TRBV2
CDR3 DNA: TGTGCCAGCTTGCGGGGGAACCCTAGCACAGATACGCAGTATTTT
CDR3 protein: CASLRGNPSTDTQYF

clone size: few
D gene: NA
J gene: TRBJ2-7
V gene: TRBV7-2
CDR3 DNA: TGTGCCAGCACCGGAGGGGTAGCCTACGAGCAGTACTTC
CDR3 protein: CASTGGVAYEQYF

clone size: NA
D gene: TRBD2
J gene: TRBJ2-2
V gene: TRBV6-4
CDR3 DNA: TGTGCCAGCAGTGTAGCGGGAGACACCGGGGAGCTGTTTTTT
CDR3 protein: CASSVAGDTGELFF

clone size: NA
D gene: TRBD2
J gene: TRBJ2-1
V gene: TRBV5-1
CDR3 DNA: TGCGCCAGCAGCTTGACTCTGACTAGCGGGATGAATGAGCAGTTCTTC
CDR3 protein: CASSLTLTSGMNEQFF

clone size: NA
D gene: NA
J gene: TRBJ2-2
V gene: TRBV6-5
CDR3 DNA: TGTGCCAGCAGTTATACGGGAAACACCGGGGAGCTGTTTTTT
CDR3 protein: CASSYTGNTGELFF

clone size: NA
D gene: NA
J gene: TRBJ1-6
V gene: TRBV19
CDR3 DNA: TGTGCCAGTAGTATGATCACAGGGAGCTCCTATAATTCACCCCTCCACTTT
CDR3 protein: CASSMITGSSYNSPLHF

clone size: NA
D gene: TRBD2
J gene: TRBJ2-7
V gene: TRBV10-1
CDR3 DNA: TGCGCCATCAATCTAGCGGAACCCTACGAGCAGTACTTC
CDR3 protein: CAINLAEPYEQYF

clone size: once
D gene: NA
J gene: TRBJ1-5
V gene: TRBV7-2
CDR3 DNA: TGTGCCAGCAGCCCGGACAGTATCAGTCAGCCCCAGCATTTT
CDR3 protein: CASSPDSISQPQHF

clone size: NA
D gene: TRBD1
J gene: TRBJ2-7
V gene: TRBV19
CDR3 DNA: TGTGCCAGTAGTATAGGGCAGGGGGTATCCTACGAGCAGTACTTC
CDR3 protein: CASSIGQGVSYEQYF